The rows below give T cell receptor beta chains drawn from one sample of a study of T cell clones after liver transplantation. TCRdb keeps only in-frame clones here, not all; method: immunoSEQ multiplex PCR. The profile shows roughly 70,000 clones, around nine tenths of them singletons. The sample was CD4+ T cells from blood, taken before liver transplant. These TCRs come from a human donor who received a liver transplant. Each CDR3 is given with its conserved first and last residue.

TRBV2	TRBJ1-2	CASRMGTESGYTF
TRBV28	TRBJ1-5	CASSTTGATQPQHF
TRBV9	TRBJ2-3	CASSPRQGSTDTQYF
TRBV5-1	TRBJ1-4	CASSRATNEKLFF
TRBV7-8	TRBJ2-2	CASSSAIKLVMTGELFF
TRBV5-1	TRBJ2-1	CASSPSGNPTYNEQFF
TRBV18	TRBJ1-3	CASSPRFSGNTIYF
TRBV4-3	TRBJ2-7	CASSQTGSSVEQYF
TRBV6-6	TRBJ1-1	CASRLGGEGTEAFF
TRBV15	TRBJ2-5	CATSETGETQYF
TRBV4-2	TRBJ2-5	CASSQDAGTGSKQETQYF
TRBV28	TRBJ2-3	CASSFSQRSTDTQYF
TRBV11-2	TRBJ2-5	CASSRGTSGQGETQYF
TRBV18	TRBJ2-3	CASSPGATDTQYF
TRBV9	TRBJ1-5	CASSEGGPNQPQHF
TRBV5-4	TRBJ2-7	CASSRTGTSGHYEQYF
TRBV7-9	TRBJ2-5	CASSLVLAGTETQYF
TRBV15	TRBJ2-7	CATSRVQAGDEQYF
TRBV7-7	TRBJ2-2	CASSTTGVNTGELFF
TRBV4-3	TRBJ1-5	CASSQGRDQPQHF
TRBV7-9	TRBJ2-1	CASSHLTSDNEQFF
TRBV9	TRBJ1-4	CASSVGTAANEKLFF
TRBV29-1	TRBJ1-4	CSVAGTGVEKLFF
TRBV4-2	TRBJ2-5	CASSHGTSGGQETQYF
TRBV4-3	TRBJ2-1	CASSQILAGHNEQFF
TRBV19	TRBJ1-2	CASRKVGSNYGYTF
TRBV4-1	TRBJ1-5	CASSHDQGPQPQHF
TRBV11-1	TRBJ1-2	CASSLSSDRVHGYTF
TRBV28	TRBJ2-1	CASSFRRTGGVEQFF
TRBV28	TRBJ2-4	CASSVGTSGPFLAKNIQYF
TRBV7-9	TRBJ1-3	CASSFWTGLSGNTIYF
TRBV28	TRBJ2-1	CASSLPPLSIGTNLGSRHNEQFF
TRBV28	TRBJ2-2	CASSQFGRGRTRAGELFF
TRBV11-3	TRBJ2-1	CASSLSKGTGPVGEQFF
TRBV2	TRBJ1-5	CASRGDIQPQHF
TRBV9	TRBJ2-2	CASSVEGTGELFF
TRBV10-3	TRBJ1-4	CAISEFSGQGNEKLFF
TRBV10-2	TRBJ2-6	CATAGLMTGANVLTF
TRBV11-2	TRBJ1-1	CASSAWDRGFSAFF
TRBV5-6	TRBJ2-4	CASSLASVKNIQYF
TRBV7-9	TRBJ2-3	CASSPPADTQYF
TRBV27	TRBJ1-4	CASSSWDNGGGKLFF
TRBV9	TRBJ2-3	CASSVAGTGLTDTQYF
TRBV14	TRBJ2-5	CASSPGLAGGYWETQYF